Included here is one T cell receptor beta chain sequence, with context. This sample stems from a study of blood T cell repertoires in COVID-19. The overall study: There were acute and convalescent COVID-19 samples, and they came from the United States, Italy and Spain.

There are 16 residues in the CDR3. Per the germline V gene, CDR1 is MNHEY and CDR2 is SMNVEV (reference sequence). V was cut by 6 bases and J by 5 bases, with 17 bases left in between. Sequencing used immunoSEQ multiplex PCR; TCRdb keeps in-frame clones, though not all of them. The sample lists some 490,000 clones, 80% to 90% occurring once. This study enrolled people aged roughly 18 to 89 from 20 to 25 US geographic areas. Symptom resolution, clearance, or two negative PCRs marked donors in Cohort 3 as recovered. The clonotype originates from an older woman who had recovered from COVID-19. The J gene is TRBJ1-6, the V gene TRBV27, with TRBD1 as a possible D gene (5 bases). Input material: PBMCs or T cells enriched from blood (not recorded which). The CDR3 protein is CASRPRQILNNSPLHF. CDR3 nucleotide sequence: TGTGCCAGCAGGCCTCGACAGATTCTAAATAATTCACCCCTCCACTTT.